This TCR beta chain was retrieved from a study of cytomegalovirus exposure and HLA in healthy donors. Study summary: Researchers previously reported finding some 110 million unique TCR beta sequences from some 180 million T cells.

Notes on the study in general: In an earlier analysis, about 87% or about 30%: the productive usage of most TCR beta V segments.

Comment on this clone: Its antigen is not known.

Primers included in the PCR were 60 Vbeta and 13 Jbeta primers. Source study methods: Later analysis identified roughly 84 million unique TCR beta chains, approximately 11 million shared. Repertoires were generated with immunoSEQ multiplex PCR, while TCRdb's copy carries only in-frame clones and drops some. V, J and clone size are taken as reported in that table, and D and trimming were inferred from the DNA itself. In the table there are 90,000 to 150,000 clones, 74% of which are singletons. The TCR originated in a human donor in good health. Specimen: PBMCs.

CDR3 sequence reads: CASSQDFNEQYF. The CDR3 DNA reads TGCGCCAGCAGCCAAGATTTCAACGAGCAGTACTTC. This rearrangement joins TRBV4-1 to TRBJ2-7; the D is unclear. Looked up from germline, CDR1 is MGHRA and CDR2 is YSYEKL. The V and J ends lost 0 bases and 5 bases respectively, with 5 bases between them. The CDR3 consists of 12 residues.